Listed below are T cell receptor beta chains from one sample, sequenced in a study of cytomegalovirus exposure and HLA in healthy donors. Clones were read by immunoSEQ multiplex PCR, and TCRdb kept only the in-frame ones, dropping some. The data show about 240,000 clones, around 83% seen once. Sequenced input: PBMCs. All receptors derive from a girl aged 2-10 years in good health and CMV-seronegative. Each CDR3 is given with its conserved first and last residue. D genes are given only for firm matches. For some rows the clone size is stated as once, few or many, or as a class when expanded; others skip it.

V,size,J,D,CDR3,DNA
TRBV19,NA,TRBJ1-6,NA,CASSIAVSPLHF,TGTGCCAGTAGTATAGCGGTTTCACCCCTCCACTTT
TRBV4-1,few,TRBJ2-6,NA,CASSQDAGASGANVLTF,TGCGCCAGCAGCCAAGATGCAGGGGCCTCTGGGGCCAACGTCCTGACTTTC
TRBV25-1,once,TRBJ1-2,NA,CASSGAGGYTF,TGTGCCAGCAGTGGAGCAGGAGGCTACACCTTC
TRBV18,NA,TRBJ2-1,TRBD2,CASSPRRGDSYNEQFF,TGTGCCAGCTCACCCCGGCGGGGGGACTCCTACAATGAGCAGTTCTTC
TRBV7-2,NA,TRBJ2-5,TRBD2,CASSLAGLAGETQYF,TGTGCCAGCAGCTTAGCGGGACTAGCGGGAGAGACCCAGTACTTC
TRBV9,NA,TRBJ2-6,TRBD1,CASRDRERPLSGANVLTF,TGTGCCAGCAGAGACAGGGAACGGCCCCTCTCTGGGGCCAACGTCCTGACTTTC
TRBV29-1,NA,TRBJ2-7,TRBD1,CSASGTGTLEQYF,TGCAGCGCCAGCGGGACAGGGACTCTCGAGCAGTACTTC
TRBV30,NA,TRBJ1-1,NA,CAWSVRLDTEAFF,TGTGCCTGGAGTGTACGGTTGGACACTGAAGCTTTCTTT
TRBV21-1,NA,TRBJ2-7,NA,CASSAHQDRDSYEQYF,TGTGCCAGCAGCGCTCATCAGGACAGGGACTCCTACGAGCAGTACTTC
TRBV10-3,NA,TRBJ2-5,TRBD1,CAIGTGVAETQYF,TGTGCCATCGGGACAGGGGTCGCGGAGACCCAGTACTTC
TRBV7-9,NA,TRBJ1-5,NA,CASSPGDQPQHF,TGTGCCAGCAGCCCAGGGGATCAGCCCCAGCATTTT
TRBV6-4,NA,TRBJ2-7,TRBD2,CASSDSIERECRMGSYEQYF,TGTGCCAGCAGTGACTCGATAGAGCGGGAGTGTAGAATGGGATCCTACGAGCAGTACTTC